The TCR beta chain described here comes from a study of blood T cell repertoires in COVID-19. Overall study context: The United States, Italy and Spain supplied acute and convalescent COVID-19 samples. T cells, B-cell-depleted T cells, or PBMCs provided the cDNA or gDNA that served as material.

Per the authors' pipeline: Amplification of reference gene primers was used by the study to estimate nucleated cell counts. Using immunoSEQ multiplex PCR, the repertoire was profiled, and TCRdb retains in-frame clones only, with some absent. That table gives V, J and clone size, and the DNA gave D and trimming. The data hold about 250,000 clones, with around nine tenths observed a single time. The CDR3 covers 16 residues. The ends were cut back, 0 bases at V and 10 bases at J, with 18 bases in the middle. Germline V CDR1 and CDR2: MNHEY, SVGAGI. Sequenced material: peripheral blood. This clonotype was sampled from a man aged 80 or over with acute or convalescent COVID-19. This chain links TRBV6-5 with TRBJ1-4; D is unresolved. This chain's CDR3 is CASSYSNSPGTLKLFF. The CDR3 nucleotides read TGTGCCAGCAGTTACTCGAATTCCCCTGGCACCCTAAAACTGTTTTTT.